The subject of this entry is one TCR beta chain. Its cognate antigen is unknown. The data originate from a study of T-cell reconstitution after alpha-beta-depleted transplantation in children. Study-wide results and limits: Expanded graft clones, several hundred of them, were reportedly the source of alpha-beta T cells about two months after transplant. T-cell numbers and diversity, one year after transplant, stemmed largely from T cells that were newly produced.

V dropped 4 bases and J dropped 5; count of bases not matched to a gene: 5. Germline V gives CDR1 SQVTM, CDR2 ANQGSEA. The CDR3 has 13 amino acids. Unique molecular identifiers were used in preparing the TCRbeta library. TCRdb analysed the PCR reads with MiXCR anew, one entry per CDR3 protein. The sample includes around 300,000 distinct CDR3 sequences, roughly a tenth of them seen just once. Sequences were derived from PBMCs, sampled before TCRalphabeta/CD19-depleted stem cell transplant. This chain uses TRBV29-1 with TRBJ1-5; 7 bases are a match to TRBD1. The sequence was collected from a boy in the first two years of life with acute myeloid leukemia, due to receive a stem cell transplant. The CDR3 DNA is TGCAGCGTTGGGTTGACAGGGCATCAGCCCCAGCATTTT. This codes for CSVGLTGHQPQHF.